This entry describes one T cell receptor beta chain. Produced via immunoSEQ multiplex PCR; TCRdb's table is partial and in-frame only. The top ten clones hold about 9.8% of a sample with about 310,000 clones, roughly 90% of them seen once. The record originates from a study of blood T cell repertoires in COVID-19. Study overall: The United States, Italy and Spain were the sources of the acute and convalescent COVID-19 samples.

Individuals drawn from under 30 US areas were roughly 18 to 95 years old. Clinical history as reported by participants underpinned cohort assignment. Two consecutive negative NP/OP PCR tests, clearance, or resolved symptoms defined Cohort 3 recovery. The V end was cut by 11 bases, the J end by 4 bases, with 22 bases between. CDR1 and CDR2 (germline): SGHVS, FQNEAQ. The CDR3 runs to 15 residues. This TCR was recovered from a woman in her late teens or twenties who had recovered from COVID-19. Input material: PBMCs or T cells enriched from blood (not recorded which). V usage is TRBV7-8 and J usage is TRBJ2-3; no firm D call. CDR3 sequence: CAGSTFRGLPDTQYF. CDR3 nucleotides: TGTGCCGGGTCCACCTTTCGAGGCCTGCCAGATACGCAGTATTTT.